A selection of T cell receptor beta chains follows, all from one sample in a study of patients and donors after allogeneic stem cell transplantation. Via MiXCR, TCRdb re-called the RT-PCR reads, giving one row per CDR3 protein. Among some 960,000 distinct CDR3 sequences listed, approximately 19% were seen once. Sequencing was carried out using blood, either unsorted or a sorted T cell fraction (not recorded which). The receptors derive from a human donor who was either an allogeneic HSCT recipient or a stem cell or donor lymphocyte infusion donor (not recorded which). It is not recorded whose cells these are; they may come from a transplant donor. The CDR3 runs from the conserved cysteine through the conserved F or W. Each record gives: J gene, V gene, CDR3 protein.

j_gene: TRBJ1-1; v_gene: TRBV5-5; CDR3aa: CASSLENDPPNTEAFF
j_gene: TRBJ2-1; v_gene: TRBV5-4; CDR3aa: CASSFRDRLYNEQFF
j_gene: TRBJ1-6; v_gene: TRBV29-1; CDR3aa: CSVSTGTESSPLHF
j_gene: TRBJ2-7; v_gene: TRBV11-3; CDR3aa: CASSLGHLREQYF
j_gene: TRBJ2-3; v_gene: TRBV4-1; CDR3aa: CASSLRTSLTDTQYF
j_gene: TRBJ2-7; v_gene: TRBV19; CDR3aa: CASSVSGAKTYEQYF
j_gene: TRBJ1-2; v_gene: TRBV6-1; CDR3aa: CASSDGLRHGYTF
j_gene: TRBJ1-2; v_gene: TRBV30; CDR3aa: CAWMSGNYGYTF
j_gene: TRBJ2-5; v_gene: TRBV9; CDR3aa: CASSGWGGGETQYF
j_gene: TRBJ2-6; v_gene: TRBV25-1; CDR3aa: CASSEYQFSGANVLTF
j_gene: TRBJ2-3; v_gene: TRBV12-3/TRBV12-4; CDR3aa: CASSETVDTQYF
j_gene: TRBJ1-1; v_gene: TRBV5-1; CDR3aa: CASSLDVRVNTEAFF
j_gene: TRBJ2-6; v_gene: TRBV20-1; CDR3aa: CSATLRTAGANVLTF
j_gene: TRBJ2-1; v_gene: TRBV24-1; CDR3aa: CATSDLQGGQGRNEQFF
j_gene: TRBJ2-7; v_gene: TRBV20-1; CDR3aa: CSAREGVGGYEQYF
j_gene: TRBJ2-7; v_gene: TRBV29-1; CDR3aa: CSAGQGHYEQYF
j_gene: TRBJ2-3; v_gene: TRBV5-6; CDR3aa: CASRSWGGGTDTQYF
j_gene: TRBJ2-7; v_gene: TRBV7-2; CDR3aa: CASTRAGGRLEQYF
j_gene: TRBJ2-7; v_gene: TRBV25-1; CDR3aa: CASSEAGQGEQYF
j_gene: TRBJ2-3; v_gene: TRBV4-3; CDR3aa: CASSQGLARDTQYF
j_gene: TRBJ2-2; v_gene: TRBV12-3/TRBV12-4; CDR3aa: CASSFAGREAGELFF
j_gene: TRBJ2-5; v_gene: TRBV4-1; CDR3aa: CASSRLVEKETQYF
j_gene: TRBJ1-2; v_gene: TRBV4-1; CDR3aa: CASRTMPGSYGYTF
j_gene: TRBJ2-1; v_gene: TRBV7-2; CDR3aa: CASSPRGGHNEQFF
j_gene: TRBJ1-1; v_gene: TRBV12-3/TRBV12-4; CDR3aa: CASSEPGPSREAFF
j_gene: TRBJ2-3; v_gene: TRBV5-6; CDR3aa: CASSLLNLVADTQYF
j_gene: TRBJ2-3; v_gene: TRBV11-2; CDR3aa: CASSLVGGTGGLRDTQYF
j_gene: TRBJ2-7; v_gene: TRBV29-1; CDR3aa: CSGGTDYEQYF
j_gene: TRBJ1-2; v_gene: TRBV25-1; CDR3aa: CASSRGASNYGYTF
j_gene: TRBJ2-7; v_gene: TRBV5-1; CDR3aa: CASSLEDGFKYF
j_gene: TRBJ2-2; v_gene: TRBV2; CDR3aa: CASRQNTGGTGELFF
j_gene: TRBJ2-3; v_gene: TRBV9; CDR3aa: CASSVEASGHNTQYF
j_gene: TRBJ2-5; v_gene: TRBV29-1; CDR3aa: CSVPRWGGSYQETQYF
j_gene: TRBJ2-3; v_gene: TRBV9; CDR3aa: CASSGAVSTDTQYF
j_gene: TRBJ2-3; v_gene: TRBV7-2; CDR3aa: CASSPDFTDTQYF
j_gene: TRBJ1-1; v_gene: TRBV6-1; CDR3aa: CASSVKLNTEAFF
j_gene: TRBJ1-6; v_gene: TRBV2; CDR3aa: CASSPREGRNSPLHF
j_gene: TRBJ2-1; v_gene: TRBV4-1; CDR3aa: CASSQHPGTNNEQFF
j_gene: TRBJ1-1; v_gene: TRBV5-1; CDR3aa: CASSQRTGPMNTEAFF
j_gene: TRBJ2-7; v_gene: TRBV12-3/TRBV12-4; CDR3aa: CASSPKPGGEQYF
j_gene: TRBJ1-6; v_gene: TRBV7-9; CDR3aa: CASSLGRSPLHF
j_gene: TRBJ2-1; v_gene: TRBV20-1; CDR3aa: CSARSAGGSYNEQFF
j_gene: TRBJ2-1; v_gene: TRBV20-1; CDR3aa: CSASMVLSSYNEQFF
j_gene: TRBJ2-2; v_gene: TRBV12-3/TRBV12-4; CDR3aa: CASSIDWAGELFF
j_gene: TRBJ1-2; v_gene: TRBV7-9; CDR3aa: CASSLPTAHYGYTF
j_gene: TRBJ2-7; v_gene: TRBV20-1; CDR3aa: CSARDQGLAGLGALYEQYF